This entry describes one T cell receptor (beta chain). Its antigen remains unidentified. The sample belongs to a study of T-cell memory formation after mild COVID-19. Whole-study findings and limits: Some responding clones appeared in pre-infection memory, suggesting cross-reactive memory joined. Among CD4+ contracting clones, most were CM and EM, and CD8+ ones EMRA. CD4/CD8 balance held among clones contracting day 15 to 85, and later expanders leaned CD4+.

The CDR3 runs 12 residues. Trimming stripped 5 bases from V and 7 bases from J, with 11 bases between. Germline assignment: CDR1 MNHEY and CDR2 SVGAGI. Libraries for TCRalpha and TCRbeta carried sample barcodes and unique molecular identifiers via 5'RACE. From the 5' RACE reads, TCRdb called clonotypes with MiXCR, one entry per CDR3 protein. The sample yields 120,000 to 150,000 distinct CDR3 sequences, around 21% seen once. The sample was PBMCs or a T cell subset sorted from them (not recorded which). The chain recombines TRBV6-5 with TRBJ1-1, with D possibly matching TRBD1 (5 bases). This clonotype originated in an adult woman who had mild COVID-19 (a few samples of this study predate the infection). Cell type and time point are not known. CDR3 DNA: TGTGCCAGCAGTCTCTGGGGGAGTGAAGCTTTCTTT. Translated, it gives CASSLWGSEAFF.